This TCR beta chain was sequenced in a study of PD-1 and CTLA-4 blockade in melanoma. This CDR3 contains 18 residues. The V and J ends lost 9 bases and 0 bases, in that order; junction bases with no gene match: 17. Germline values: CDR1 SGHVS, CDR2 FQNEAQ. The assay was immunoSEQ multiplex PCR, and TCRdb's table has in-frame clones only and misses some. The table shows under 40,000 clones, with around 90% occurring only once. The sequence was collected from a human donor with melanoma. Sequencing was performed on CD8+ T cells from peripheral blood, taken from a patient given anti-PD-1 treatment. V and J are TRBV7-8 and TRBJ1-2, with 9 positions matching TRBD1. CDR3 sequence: CASALTYPGQGANYGYTF. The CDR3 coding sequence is TGTGCCAGTGCGCTAACCTACCCGGGACAGGGAGCTAACTATGGCTACACCTTC.